This T cell receptor (beta chain) came from a study of regulatory T cells in long-lasting Graves disease. The CDR3 spans 16 residues. The germline V and J ends were trimmed by 2 bases and 4 bases, with 15 bases remaining between them. Looked up from germline, CDR1 is SGHTA and CDR2 is FQGTGA. iRepertoire HTBI primers and Arm-PCR of CDR3 regions built TCR beta libraries. TCRdb reprocessed the multiplex PCR reads via MiXCR and lists one record per CDR3 protein. The table lists about 420,000 distinct CDR3 sequences, roughly 15% of them singletons. Ten or more counts support this clonotype. Time point reported: newly diagnosed GD, antithyroid drugs for less than 3 months. The TCR library was made from RNA extracted from PBMCs. This sample also belongs to another study, concerning T cells in Graves' hyperthyroidism and ophthalmopathy.

V and J are TRBV7-3 and TRBJ2-1, with a weak D call TRBD1 (6 bases). This receptor was taken from a woman under 30 with Graves disease. The specimen was peripheral blood mononuclear cells (PBMCs), collected at new diagnosis, from a patient treated with antithyroid drugs. The CDR3 loop is CASSLGVGTTYNEQFF. DNA of the CDR3: TGTGCCAGCAGCTTAGGCGTAGGGACAACTTACAATGAGCAGTTCTTC.